Below, 27 T cell receptor beta chains from the same sample are listed, as sequenced in a study of shared clonotypes between healthy human individuals. TCRdb's copy holds only in-frame clones and misses some; the assay was immunoSEQ multiplex PCR. This sample has about 1 million clones, with 65% to 80% found just once. Sequenced: memory CD4+ T cells sorted from blood. Subset noted: CD45RA-negative fraction. The source of these receptors is a man aged 18 to 30 in good health.

V usage is TRBV7-2 and J usage is TRBJ2-7; D is unresolved. Trimming left V 1 base short and J 7 bases short, with 5 bases between. The CDR3 is made up of 11 amino acids. Germline V gene data show CDR1 as SGHTA and CDR2 as FQGNSA. The CDR3 reads CASSLVQEQYF. The CDR3 DNA sequence: TGTGCCAGCAGCTTAGTGCAGGAGCAGTACTTC.

The chain links TRBV18 to TRBJ2-4; D is perhaps TRBD2 (6 bases). The germline V and J ends were trimmed by 0 bases and 1 base, with 10 bases remaining between them. Germline CDR1 KGHSH, CDR2 LQKENI. There are 16 residues in the CDR3. The CDR3 region has the DNA TGTGCCAGCTCACCACCGGGACTCGCGGCCAAAAACATTCAGTACTTC. Its protein is CASSPPGLAAKNIQYF.

CDR3 DNA: TGCAGCGCCAAAGCGGGCCCGAACACCGGGGAGCTGTTTTTT. It translates to CSAKAGPNTGELFF. The chain joins TRBV29-1 to TRBJ2-2; a weak D match, TRBD2 (6 bases). The germline V gene encodes CDR1 SQVTM and CDR2 ANQGSEA. Trimming removed 7 bases at V and 0 bases at J, with 12 bases between. The CDR3 has 14 residues.

This clone showed up just a few times. This rearrangement joins TRBV12-2 to TRBJ2-7; the D call of TRBD2 is as the table states it, not checked on the DNA. TRBV12-2 is classified as a pseudogene. There are 16 residues in the CDR3. CDR3 sequence reads: CASRLARREERDEQYF. Here the CDR3 DNA reads TGTGCAAGTCGCTTAGCGCGGCGGGAGGAGAGGGACGAGCAGTACTTC.

This clone has more than one count but fewer than ten. The CDR3 DNA follows: TGTGCCGGAGGTTCGGACGGGGATTCACCCCTCCACTTT. Amino acid sequence: CAGGSDGDSPLHF. The chain is built from TRBV30 and TRBJ1-6; no definite D call. This CDR3 comprises 13 residues. Trimming took off 8 bases at V and 8 bases at J, with 16 bases between the two ends. Germline V lookup: CDR1 GTSNPN, CDR2 SVGIG (reference sequence).

With respect to this clone: The same CDR3 arises from other DNA sequences in this sample as well. V usage is TRBV14 and J usage is TRBJ1-1, with TRBD1 matching over 7 bases. The CDR3 extends over 14 amino acids. V was clipped by 0 bases and J by 2 bases; unmatched bases: 0. Germline V gene sequence: CDR1 SGHDN, CDR2 FVKESK. As DNA, the CDR3 is TGTGCCAGCAGCCAAGAAGGGGGCAACACTGAAGCTTTCTTT. As protein: CASSQEGGNTEAFF.

On this clone itself: This specimen includes other DNA sequences encoding the same CDR3. The chain has TRBV18 and TRBJ2-3, with a tentative D call TRBD2 (6 bases). This CDR3 is built from 15 residues. The germline V gene encodes CDR1 KGHSH and CDR2 LQKENI. With 3 bases removed from V and 0 bases from J, the gap between germline ends came to 10 bases. The CDR3 DNA sequence: TGTGCCAGCTCACCCGGAGGGACTAGCACAGATACGCAGTATTTT. Translating it yields CASSPGGTSTDTQYF. The full variable domain, with the rest looked up from reference TRBV18 and TRBJ2-3, is NAGVMQNPRHLVRRRGQEARLRCSPMKGHSHVYWYRQLPEEGLKFMVYLQKENIIDESGMPKERFSAEFPKEGPSILRIQQVVRGDSAAYFCASSPGGTSTDTQYFGPGTRLTVL.

The chain is built from TRBV30 and TRBJ2-1; 8 positions match TRBD1. The CDR3 consists of 14 residues. Unmatched junction bases numbered 10, after V lost 5 bases and J lost 7 bases. Per the germline V gene, CDR1 is GTSNPN and CDR2 is SVGIG (reference sequence). CDR3 DNA: TGTGCCTGGGAAGGACAGGGCTCTTGGAATGAGCAGTTCTTC. Translating it yields CAWEGQGSWNEQFF.

This clone has only one observation. The rearrangement joins TRBV6-1 to TRBJ1-4; D gene uncertain. The germline V gene encodes CDR1 MNHNS and CDR2 SASEGT. The CDR3 extends over 14 amino acids. V gave up 2 bases and J gave up 4 bases, with 8 bases separating them. The DNA of the CDR3 is TGTGCCAGCAGTGAAATTCGGATTAATGAAAAACTGTTTTTT. Translation: CASSEIRINEKLFF.

The V call is TRBV9, the J call TRBJ2-7; no clear D gene. This CDR3 is 13 amino acids long. CDR1 and CDR2 from the germline V gene are SGDLS and YYNGEE. V lost 2 bases to trimming and J lost 5 bases, with 11 bases between them. CDR3: CASSVSRADEQYF. The CDR3 DNA is TGTGCCAGCAGCGTTTCCCGGGCAGACGAGCAGTACTTC.

The gene calls are TRBV4-1 and TRBJ2-5; D perhaps matches TRBD1 (6 bases). Germline V gene lookup returns CDR1 MGHRA and CDR2 YSYEKL. V was trimmed by 3 bases and J by 2 bases, leaving 13 bases between them. The CDR3 has 15 residues. CDR3 sequence (DNA): TGCGCCAGCAGCCAGACAGGCAGCATACAAGAGACCCAGTACTTC. Amino acid sequence: CASSQTGSIQETQYF.

This clone was detected once. J is TRBJ2-5 and V is TRBV5-1; TRBD2 matches 9 bases. J lost 1 base, V lost 0 bases, and 4 bases had no gene match. CDR1 and CDR2 from the germline V gene are SGHRS and YFSETQ. This CDR3 comprises 16 residues. The CDR3 reads CASSLGLAELQETQYF. CDR3 coding DNA: TGCGCCAGCAGCTTGGGACTAGCGGAGCTCCAAGAGACCCAGTACTTC.

This clone was counted a single time. The gene calls are TRBV6-5 and TRBJ2-2; weak D call: TRBD2 (6 bases). The germline V and J ends were trimmed by 1 base and 7 bases, with 16 bases remaining between them. Germline CDR1 reads MNHEY; CDR2 reads SVGAGI. The length of the CDR3 is 16 residues. The CDR3 reads CASSYLAGNGNGELFF. CDR3 bases: TGTGCCAGCAGTTACTTGGCGGGAAATGGGAACGGGGAGCTGTTTTTT.

CDR3: CASSPTGVSGSRYEQYF. CDR3 in DNA: TGTGCCAGCAGTCCCACGGGGGTGAGCGGGAGCCGCTACGAGCAGTACTTC. The chain uses TRBV27 and TRBJ2-7; 8 bases line up with TRBD2. The germline V gene has CDR1 MNHEY and CDR2 SMNVEV (reference sequence). V lost 5 bases to trimming and J lost 3 bases; unmatched junction nucleotides: 15. This CDR3 spans 17 amino acids.

This clone was counted a single time. The rearrangement uses TRBV18 and TRBJ2-7; 11 positions agree with TRBD1. The CDR3 is 16 amino acids. V shed 1 base and J 7 bases; nucleotides not matched to a gene: 9. CDR1 is KGHSH, CDR2 LQKENI, per germline. The CDR3 DNA follows: TGTGCCAGCTCACCACTAGGGACAGGGGGTTCTGTTGAGCAGTACTTC. Amino acid sequence: CASSPLGTGGSVEQYF.

This clone has just one count. This chain uses TRBV19 with TRBJ2-7, with TRBD2 matching over 7 bases. J gave up 2 bases and V 5 bases, and 12 bases lay outside the gene matches. The CDR3 length is 16 residues. The germline V gene has CDR1 LNHDA and CDR2 SQIVND (reference sequence). In nucleotides, the CDR3 is TGTGCCAGTAGTCCCGCCGGGGGGTTAGGAACCTACGAGCAGTACTTC. It specifies CASSPAGGLGTYEQYF.

The table lists this clone with a few counts. This rearrangement joins TRBV14 to TRBJ1-1; D possibly corresponds to TRBD1 (5 bases). With 0 bases removed from V and 2 bases from J, the gap between germline ends came to 7 bases. The length of the CDR3 is 14 residues. The germline gives CDR1 SGHDN, CDR2 FVKESK. For the CDR3, the DNA is TGTGCCAGCAGCCAAGACAGGGCTAACACTGAAGCTTTCTTT. Its translation: CASSQDRANTEAFF.

The chain uses TRBV27 and TRBJ2-3, with D possibly being TRBD1 (5 bases). V was trimmed by 4 bases and J by 3 bases, leaving 17 bases between them. The length of the CDR3 is 16 residues. CDR1 and CDR2 from the germline V gene are MNHEY and SMNVEV (reference sequence). In DNA, the CDR3 is TGTGCCAGCAGTTCCGCGTCAGGGTATCCAACAGATACGCAGTATTTT. This gives the protein CASSSASGYPTDTQYF.

In regard to this clone: The identical CDR3 is also encoded by other nucleotide sequences in the sample. The V gene is TRBV6-5, the J gene TRBJ2-7, with 8 bases matching TRBD1. V lost 6 bases, J lost 4 bases, and 5 bases stayed unmatched. The germline CDR1 and CDR2 sequences are MNHEY and SVGAGI. The CDR3 length is 13 residues. CDR3 amino acids: CASSTGTGYEQYF. CDR3 DNA: TGTGCCAGCAGCACCGGGACAGGTTACGAGCAGTACTTC.

For the CDR3, the DNA is TGCGCCAGCAGCATAATTGATCCCACAGATACGCAGTATTTT. Amino acid sequence: CASSIIDPTDTQYF. V gene TRBV5-1 combines with J gene TRBJ2-3, with no clear D. This CDR3 spans 14 amino acids. V dropped 4 bases and J dropped 2 bases, with 11 bases sitting between them. CDR1 is SGHRS and CDR2 is YFSETQ in the germline V gene.

This clone was counted between two and nine times. This sample also contains other DNA sequences that code for the same CDR3. The chain carries TRBV30 and TRBJ2-1; the D is unclear. Between the trimmed V and J ends, which lost 3 bases and 3 bases, there was a span of 3 bases. The CDR3 loop spans 11 amino acids. CDR1 is GTSNPN and CDR2 is SVGIG in the germline V gene (reference sequence). CDR3 loop: CAWSGYNEQFF. CDR3 in DNA: TGTGCCTGGAGCGGCTACAATGAGCAGTTCTTC.

The genes are TRBV29-1 and TRBJ2-5; D is unclear. The germline CDR1 and CDR2 sequences are SQVTM and ANQGSEA. Trimming removed 4 bases from V and 5 bases from J, with 5 bases in between. This CDR3 region has 10 residues. CDR3 in DNA: TGCAGCGTTGGAGACGAGACCCAGTACTTC. Translated, it gives CSVGDETQYF.

The chain uses TRBV19 and TRBJ1-1; no definite D call. The CDR3 is 13 amino acids. V was pared by 1 base and J by 2 bases, with 5 bases between. Germline CDR1 and CDR2: LNHDA and SQIVND (reference sequence). CDR3 sequence (DNA): TGTGCCAGTAGTATAGGAGCTAACACTGAAGCTTTCTTT. Translating it yields CASSIGANTEAFF.

This chain joins TRBV5-1 and TRBJ2-3; no reliable D call. The CDR3 totals 15 residues. Trimming stripped 2 bases from V and 4 bases from J, with 14 bases between. Looked up from germline, CDR1 is SGHRS and CDR2 is YFSETQ. The CDR3 DNA follows: TGCGCCAGCAGCTTTGGTTGGGGAAAAGCAGATACGCAGTATTTT. Amino acid sequence: CASSFGWGKADTQYF.

The chain is built from TRBV5-6 and TRBJ1-1; D gene uncertain. Trimming pared 0 bases from V and 7 bases from J, leaving 10 bases between. In germline, CDR1 is SGHDT, CDR2 YYEEEE. This CDR3 has 13 residues. Written as DNA, the CDR3 is TGTGCCAGCAGCTTGGCCAGCCTTTATGAAGCTTTCTTT. Encoded protein: CASSLASLYEAFF.

This rearrangement joins TRBV4-3 to TRBJ2-1; TRBD2 might be the D (7 bases). Germline-derived CDR1 and CDR2 are LGHNA and YSLEER. Trimming pared 1 base from V and 4 bases from J, leaving 17 bases between. The length of the CDR3 is 17 residues. This chain's CDR3 is CASSQGGPGGGYNEQFF. CDR3 sequence (DNA): TGCGCCAGCAGCCAAGGAGGCCCGGGGGGCGGATACAATGAGCAGTTCTTC.

The chain has TRBV10-3 and TRBJ2-2; TRBD1 is a possible D gene (6 bases). This CDR3 contains 17 residues. With 4 bases removed from V and 0 bases from J, the gap between germline ends came to 15 bases. Per the germline V gene, CDR1 is ENHRY and CDR2 is SYGVKD. This CDR3 reads CAISVGFGTTNTGELFF. CDR3 sequence (DNA): TGTGCCATCAGTGTAGGGTTTGGGACAACGAACACCGGGGAGCTGTTTTTT.